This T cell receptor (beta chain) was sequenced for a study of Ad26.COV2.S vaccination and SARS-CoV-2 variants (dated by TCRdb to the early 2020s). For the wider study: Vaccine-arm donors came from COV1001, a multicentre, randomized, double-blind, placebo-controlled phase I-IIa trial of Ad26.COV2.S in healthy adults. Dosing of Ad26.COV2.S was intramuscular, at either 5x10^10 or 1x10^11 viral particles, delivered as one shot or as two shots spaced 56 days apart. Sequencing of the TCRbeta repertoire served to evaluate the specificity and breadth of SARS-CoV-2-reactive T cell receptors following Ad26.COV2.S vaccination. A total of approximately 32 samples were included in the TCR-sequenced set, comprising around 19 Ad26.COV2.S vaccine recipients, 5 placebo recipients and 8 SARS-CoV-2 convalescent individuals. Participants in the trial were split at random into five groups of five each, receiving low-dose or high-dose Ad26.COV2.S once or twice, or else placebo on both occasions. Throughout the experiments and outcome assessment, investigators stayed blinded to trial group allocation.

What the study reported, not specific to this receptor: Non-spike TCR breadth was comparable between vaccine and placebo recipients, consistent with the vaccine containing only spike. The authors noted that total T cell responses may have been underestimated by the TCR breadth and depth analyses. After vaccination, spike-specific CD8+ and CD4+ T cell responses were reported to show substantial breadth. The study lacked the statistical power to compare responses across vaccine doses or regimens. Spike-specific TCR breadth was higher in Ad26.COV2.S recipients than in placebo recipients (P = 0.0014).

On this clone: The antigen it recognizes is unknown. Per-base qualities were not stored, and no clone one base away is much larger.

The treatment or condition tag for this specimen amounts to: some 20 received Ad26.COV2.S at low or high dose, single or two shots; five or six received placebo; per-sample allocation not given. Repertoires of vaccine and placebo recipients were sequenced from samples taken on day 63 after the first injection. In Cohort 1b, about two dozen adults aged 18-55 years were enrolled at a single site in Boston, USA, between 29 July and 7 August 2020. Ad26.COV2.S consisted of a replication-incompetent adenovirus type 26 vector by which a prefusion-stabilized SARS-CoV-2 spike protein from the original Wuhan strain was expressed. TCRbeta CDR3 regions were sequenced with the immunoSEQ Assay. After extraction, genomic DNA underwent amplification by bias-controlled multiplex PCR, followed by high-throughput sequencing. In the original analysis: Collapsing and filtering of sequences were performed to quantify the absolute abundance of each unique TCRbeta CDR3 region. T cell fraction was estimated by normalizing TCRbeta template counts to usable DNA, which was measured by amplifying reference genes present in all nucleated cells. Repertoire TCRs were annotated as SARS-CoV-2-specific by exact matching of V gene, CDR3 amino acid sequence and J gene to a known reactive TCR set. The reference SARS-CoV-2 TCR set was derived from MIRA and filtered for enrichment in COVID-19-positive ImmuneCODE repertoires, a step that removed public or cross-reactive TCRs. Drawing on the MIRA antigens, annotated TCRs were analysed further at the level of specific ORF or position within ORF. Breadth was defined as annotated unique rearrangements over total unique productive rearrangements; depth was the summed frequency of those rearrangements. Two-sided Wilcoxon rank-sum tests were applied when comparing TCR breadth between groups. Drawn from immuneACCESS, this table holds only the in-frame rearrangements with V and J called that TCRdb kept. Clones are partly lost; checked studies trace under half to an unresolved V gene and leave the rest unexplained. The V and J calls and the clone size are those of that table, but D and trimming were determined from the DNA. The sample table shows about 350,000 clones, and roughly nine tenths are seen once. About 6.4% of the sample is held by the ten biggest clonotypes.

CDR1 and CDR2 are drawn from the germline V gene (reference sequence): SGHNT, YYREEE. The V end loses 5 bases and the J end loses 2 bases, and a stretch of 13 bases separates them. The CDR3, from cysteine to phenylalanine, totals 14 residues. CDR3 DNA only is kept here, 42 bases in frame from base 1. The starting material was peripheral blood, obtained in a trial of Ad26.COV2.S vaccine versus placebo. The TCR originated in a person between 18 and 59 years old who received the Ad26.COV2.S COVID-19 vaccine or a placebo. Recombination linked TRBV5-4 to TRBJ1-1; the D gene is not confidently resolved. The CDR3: CASRPASGNTEAFF. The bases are TGTGCCAGCAGACCAGCCTCCGGTAACACTGAAGCTTTCTTT.